The 30 T cell receptor beta chains below all came from one sample that was sequenced in a study of spatial heterogeneity in lung cancer. TCRdb processed the 5' RACE reads anew with MiXCR; each CDR3 protein has one entry. This table holds 9,500 to 15,000 distinct CDR3 sequences, roughly 6.4% found once. Time point: sample taken at primary tumor resection. Material for sequencing was whole RNA from tumor, nontumor lung or frozen PBMC, left unsorted. This material consisted of normal lung tissue next to the tumor, taken at surgery. These receptors were obtained from a male donor with early-stage non-small cell lung cancer.

This clonotype occurred many times. V is TRBV7-9 and J is TRBJ1-1; unclear D gene. CDR1 and CDR2 from the germline V gene are SEHNR and FQNEAQ (reference sequence). V dropped 7 bases and J dropped 2 bases, with 14 bases sitting between them. The CDR3 runs to 14 residues. The CDR3 sequence: CASTYQAANTEAFF. The DNA of the CDR3 is TGTGCCAGCACGTATCAGGCCGCTAACACTGAAGCTTTCTTT.

In this sample, this clonotype turned up many times. The V call is TRBV11-1, the J call TRBJ2-2; maybe TRBD1 (6 bases). The V gene's germline CDR1 is SGHAT and CDR2 FQDESV (reference sequence). Trimming pared 5 bases from V and 2 bases from J, leaving 15 bases between. CDR3 size: 16 residues. DNA of the CDR3: TGTGCCAGCAGCCGAAGGGGGTCCTTCAACACCGGGGAGCTGTTTTTT. As protein: CASSRRGSFNTGELFF.

Many counts were recorded for this clonotype. The rearrangement links TRBV7-2 to TRBJ2-1, with D hard to call. V was shortened by 1 base and J by 7 bases, with 11 bases between the two germline ends. The CDR3 totals 14 residues. CDR1 SGHTA and CDR2 FQGNSA come from the germline V gene. CDR3 bases: TGTGCCAGCAGCTTAGTAATAGTGCGGAATGAGCAGTTCTTC. Protein: CASSLVIVRNEQFF.

Ten or more counts support this clonotype. This rearrangement joins TRBV6-5 to TRBJ2-7, with a possible D match to TRBD2 (6 bases). CDR3 length: 13 amino acids. Germline V gene lookup returns CDR1 MNHEY and CDR2 SVGAGI. V lost 0 bases and J lost 10, with 13 bases in between. The CDR3 DNA reads as TGTGCCAGCAGTTACTCGAAATCCGGGAGACAGTACTTC. Translated, it gives CASSYSKSGRQYF.

This clonotype was counted ten times or more. This chain joins TRBV4-2 and TRBJ2-2; D possibly corresponds to TRBD1 (6 bases). This CDR3 is 17 amino acids long. With 3 bases removed from V and 6 bases from J, the gap between germline ends came to 20 bases. CDR1 LGHNA and CDR2 YNFKEQ come from the germline V gene. CDR3 in DNA: TGTGCCAGCAGCCATCCAAGGAGAGACAGGTCATCCGGGGAGCTGTTTTTT. Translation: CASSHPRRDRSSGELFF.

This clonotype is medium-sized (0.01 to 0.1%) within its sample. The chain joins TRBV13 to TRBJ1-2; D gene uncertain. CDR3 length equals 15 residues. CDR1 PRHDT and CDR2 FYEKMQ come from the germline V gene (reference sequence). The V end was cut by 4 bases, the J end by 4 bases, with 16 bases between. CDR3 DNA: TGTGCCAGCAGCTCAAGCTCCCGGGATCCCTATGGCTACACCTTC. Protein product: CASSSSSRDPYGYTF. The entire variable domain, with the rest obtained from reference TRBV13 and TRBJ1-2, is as follows: AAGVIQSPRHLIKEKRETATLKCYPIPRHDTVYWYQQGPGQDPQFLISFYEKMQSDKGSIPDRFSAQQFSDYHSELNMSSLELGDSALYFCASSSSSRDPYGYTFGSGTRLTVV.

This sequence joins TRBV10-3 and TRBJ2-3, with 7 bases matching TRBD2. This CDR3 has 14 residues. Germline CDR1 is ENHRY and CDR2 is SYGVKD. The junction had 3 bases not matched to a gene; V was cut back by 6 bases and J by 0 bases. The CDR3 region is CAISPGGSTDTQYF. In DNA form, the CDR3 reads TGTGCCATCAGCCCCGGGGGGAGCACAGATACGCAGTATTTT.

The chain links TRBV11-2 to TRBJ2-2; no definite D call. This CDR3 region has 14 residues. Germline CDR1 reads SGHAT; CDR2 reads FQNNGV. Trimming left V 0 bases short and J 2 bases short, with 4 bases between. The CDR3 reads CASSLEINTGELFF. DNA for the CDR3: TGTGCCAGCAGCTTAGAAATAAACACCGGGGAGCTGTTTTTT.

This clonotype was seen ten or more times. V is TRBV6-6 and J is TRBJ1-5, with a tentative D call TRBD1 (6 bases). Trimming removed 6 bases from V and 4 bases from J, with 25 bases in between. The CDR3 is 18 amino acids. Germline CDR1 MNHNY, CDR2 SVGAGI (reference sequence). The CDR3 spells CASSGNLVTGLTNQPQHF. CDR3 DNA: TGTGCCAGCAGCGGAAACCTCGTGACAGGTCTCACGAATCAGCCCCAGCATTTT.

There are many counts of this clonotype. This chain connects TRBV10-3 to TRBJ2-5, with D perhaps TRBD1 (5 bases). This CDR3 has 13 residues. Germline loops: CDR1 ENHRY, CDR2 SYGVKD. V was cut by 7 bases and J by 3 bases, with 12 bases left in between. The CDR3 protein is CAIKGHSEETQYF. In DNA form, the CDR3 reads TGTGCCATCAAGGGGCATTCGGAAGAGACCCAGTACTTC.

In its sample, this clonotype was seen many times. The chain carries TRBV10-3 and TRBJ2-3, with TRBD2 matching over 7 bases. CDR3 length: 15 residues. The V and J ends lost 10 bases and 4 bases, in that order; junction bases with no gene match: 14. Germline V lookup: CDR1 ENHRY, CDR2 SYGVKD. CDR3 DNA: TGTGCCACAAGGTCTACTAGCGCAGTTGCAGATACGCAGTATTTT. Translation: CATRSTSAVADTQYF.

This clonotype is labeled medium-sized (0.01 to 0.1%). CDR3 nucleotides: TGCGCCAGCAGCTTGACGGCAACCACTTCCTACGAGCAGTACTTC. Protein: CASSLTATTSYEQYF. The V and J genes are TRBV5-1 and TRBJ2-7; no clear D. Germline V gene data show CDR1 as SGHRS and CDR2 as YFSETQ. Trimming stripped 1 base from V and 1 base from J, with 12 bases between. This CDR3 has 15 residues.

This clonotype was counted between two and nine times. The rearrangement links TRBV7-2 to TRBJ1-2, with TRBD1 matching over 8 bases. The CDR3 extends over 15 amino acids. Per the germline V gene, CDR1 is SGHTA and CDR2 is FQGNSA. Unmatched junction bases numbered 6, after V lost 3 bases and J lost 3 bases. Written as DNA, the CDR3 is TGTGCCAGCAGCTTGGGGACAGGATCTCACTATGGCTACACCTTC. It is translated as CASSLGTGSHYGYTF.

This clonotype was counted many times. The chain recombines TRBV7-8 with TRBJ2-1; 9 bases match TRBD2. CDR3 length equals 16 residues. The germline gives CDR1 SGHVS, CDR2 FQNEAQ. J gave up 2 bases and V 3 bases, and 5 bases lay outside the gene matches. CDR3: CASSLQAGGTYNEQFF. CDR3 coding DNA: TGTGCCAGCAGCTTGCAAGCGGGAGGTACCTACAATGAGCAGTTCTTC.

At least ten counts were recorded for this clonotype. This sequence joins TRBV2 and TRBJ1-6, with 8 nucleotides matching TRBD1. CDR3 length equals 14 residues. CDR1 is SNHLY and CDR2 is FYNNEI in the germline V gene. V lost 6 bases to trimming and J lost 10 bases; unmatched junction nucleotides: 8. The CDR3 loop is CASRSRTGRSPLHF. DNA for the CDR3: TGTGCCAGCAGATCGCGGACAGGGCGATCACCCCTCCACTTT.

Many counts were recorded for this clonotype. The chain combines TRBV7-6 with TRBJ2-1, with 9 nucleotides matching TRBD2. V trimming: 1 base; J trimming: 5 bases; junction bases outside the gene matches: 3. Germline V CDR1 and CDR2: SGHVS, FNYEAQ. The CDR3 length is 15 residues. The DNA for the CDR3 is TGTGCCAGCAGCTTAGTCGCTAGCGGGGACAATGAGCAGTTCTTC. Translating gives CASSLVASGDNEQFF.

This clonotype came up a few times. This chain joins TRBV30 and TRBJ1-1; D call uncertain. The CDR3 loop spans 11 amino acids. CDR1 GTSNPN and CDR2 SVGIG come from the germline V gene (reference sequence). V shed 3 bases and J shed 5 bases, with 7 bases lying between them. CDR3 sequence (DNA): TGTGCCTGGAGAGGGTATACTGAAGCTTTCTTT. Translating gives CAWRGYTEAFF. The full variable domain, with the rest looked up from reference TRBV30 and TRBJ1-1, is SQTIHQWPATLVQPVGSPLSLECTVEGTSNPNLYWYRQAAGRGLQLLFYSVGIGQISSEVPQNLSASRPQDRQFILSSKKLLLSDSGFYLCAWRGYTEAFFGQGTRLTVV.

Many counts were recorded for this clonotype. The chain is built from TRBV6-2 or TRBV6-3 and TRBJ2-1; D tentatively reads TRBD1 or TRBD2 (6 bases each). Germline V gene lookup returns CDR1 MNHEY and CDR2 SVGEGT. Trimming took 5 bases from V and 9 from J, leaving 17 bases between them. CDR3 length equals 14 residues. In DNA, the CDR3 is TGTGCCAGCAGTCGACTAGGCGTAGGGGGTGAGCAGTTCTTC. Its translation: CASSRLGVGGEQFF.

This clonotype was counted at least ten times. V gene TRBV6-2 or TRBV6-3 combines with J gene TRBJ1-2; D not certain. Trimming stripped 5 bases from V and 8 bases from J, with 15 bases between. The germline V gene encodes CDR1 MNHEY and CDR2 SVGEGT. CDR3 size: 13 residues. CDR3 DNA sequence: TGTGCCAGCAGTATGGTACCCCGAATGGGCTACACCTTC. The encoded protein is CASSMVPRMGYTF.

This clonotype was found many times. The chain links TRBV5-1 to TRBJ2-7; TRBD2 might be the D (6 bases). The CDR3 covers 13 residues. Trimming stripped 0 bases from V and 7 bases from J, with 11 bases between. The germline V gene encodes CDR1 SGHRS and CDR2 YFSETQ. CDR3: CASSLEWTNEQYF. CDR3 sequence (DNA): TGCGCCAGCAGCTTGGAGTGGACTAATGAGCAGTACTTC.

Ten or more counts support this clonotype. The chain is built from TRBV7-9 and TRBJ2-7; D gene ambiguous. This CDR3 is 14 amino acids long. Germline CDR1 and CDR2: SEHNR and FQNEAQ (reference sequence). V lost 5 bases and J lost 2, with 13 bases in between. The CDR3 loop reads CASSPVGGPYEQYF. The DNA of the CDR3 is TGTGCCAGCAGCCCCGTAGGCGGTCCCTACGAGCAGTACTTC.

This clonotype showed up many times. The V and J genes are TRBV20-1 and TRBJ2-7; 9 nucleotides agree with TRBD1. The ends lost 5 bases at V and 3 bases at J; junction bases unmatched: 8. Germline values: CDR1 DFQATT, CDR2 SNEGSKA (reference sequence). This CDR3 contains 14 residues. The CDR3 DNA follows: TGCAGTGCTGAATTCCGGGACAGGGTCTACGAGCAGTACTTC. Protein sequence: CSAEFRDRVYEQYF.

The rearrangement links TRBV20-1 to TRBJ2-1; 7 bases align to TRBD2. The CDR3 length is 17 residues. Per the germline V gene, CDR1 is DFQATT and CDR2 is SNEGSKA (reference sequence). After removal of 7 bases from V and 2 bases from J, the junction contained 17 bases not matched to a gene. The CDR3 region has the DNA TGCAGTGTTCCGGGGGATTTTAGGGGACTACCCTACAATGAGCAGTTCTTC. The encoded protein is CSVPGDFRGLPYNEQFF.

This clonotype is medium-sized (0.01 to 0.1%) within its sample. V is TRBV6-1 and J is TRBJ2-1; TRBD2 matches at 11 bases. V dropped 4 bases and J dropped 8; count of bases not matched to a gene: 16. The CDR3 extends over 18 amino acids. The germline V gene has CDR1 MNHNS and CDR2 SASEGT. The CDR3 region is CASSAQRWLAGGGDEQFF. In nucleotides, the CDR3 is TGTGCCAGCAGTGCGCAACGGTGGCTAGCGGGAGGAGGGGATGAGCAGTTCTTC.

This chain joins TRBV19 and TRBJ2-1, with TRBD2 matching over 10 bases. With V trimmed by 3 bases and J by 9 bases, 8 bases remained unmatched. This CDR3 contains 15 residues. The germline V gene has CDR1 LNHDA and CDR2 SQIVND (reference sequence). The CDR3 DNA follows: TGTGCCAGTAGTATTAAGAGCGGGAGGGGTATTGAGCAGTTCTTC. Translation gives CASSIKSGRGIEQFF.

This clonotype was detected ten times or more. V is TRBV4-1 and J is TRBJ2-7, with 8 bases that match TRBD2. The germline CDR1 and CDR2 sequences are MGHRA and YSYEKL. This CDR3 spans 13 amino acids. Trimming took 4 bases from V and 6 from J; bases not matched to a gene: 5. CDR3 protein: CASSLGLGGEQYF. CDR3 DNA: TGCGCCAGCAGCCTGGGACTAGGGGGCGAGCAGTACTTC.

This clonotype has at least ten counts. The V call is TRBV12-3 or TRBV12-4, the J call TRBJ2-3; 8 nucleotides line up with TRBD1. The V and J ends lost 6 bases and 2 bases, in that order; junction bases with no gene match: 7. CDR3 size: 15 residues. Here the CDR3 DNA reads TGTGCCAGCAGCATAGGACAGGGACTCACAGATACGCAGTATTTT. Protein product: CASSIGQGLTDTQYF.

This clonotype was detected ten times or more. The rearrangement links TRBV7-9 to TRBJ2-6; no definite D call. Germline CDR1 SEHNR, CDR2 FQNEAQ (reference sequence). The length of the CDR3 is 15 residues. V lost 5 bases and J lost 0, with 8 bases in between. DNA of the CDR3: TGTGCCAGCAGCCAAGCTGCCTCTGGGGCCAACGTCCTGACTTTC. As protein: CASSQAASGANVLTF.

At least ten counts were recorded for this clonotype. The V call is TRBV7-2, the J call TRBJ2-2; D is undetermined. Germline V gene lookup returns CDR1 SGHTA and CDR2 FQGNSA. Trimming left V 8 bases short and J 5 bases short, with 12 bases between. This CDR3 contains 13 residues. The CDR3 loop is CASAVDWTGELFF. DNA for the CDR3: TGTGCCAGCGCTGTGGATTGGACCGGGGAGCTGTTTTTT.

By share of the sample, this clonotype is medium-sized. The chain couples TRBV18 to TRBJ1-6; 8 bases align to TRBD1. The CDR3 consists of 15 residues. Germline V gene lookup returns CDR1 KGHSH and CDR2 LQKENI. V trimming: 4 bases; J trimming: 10 bases; junction bases outside the gene matches: 9. CDR3: CASSLGQGLISPLHF. As DNA, the CDR3 is TGTGCCAGCTCACTCGGACAGGGATTAATCTCACCCCTCCACTTT.